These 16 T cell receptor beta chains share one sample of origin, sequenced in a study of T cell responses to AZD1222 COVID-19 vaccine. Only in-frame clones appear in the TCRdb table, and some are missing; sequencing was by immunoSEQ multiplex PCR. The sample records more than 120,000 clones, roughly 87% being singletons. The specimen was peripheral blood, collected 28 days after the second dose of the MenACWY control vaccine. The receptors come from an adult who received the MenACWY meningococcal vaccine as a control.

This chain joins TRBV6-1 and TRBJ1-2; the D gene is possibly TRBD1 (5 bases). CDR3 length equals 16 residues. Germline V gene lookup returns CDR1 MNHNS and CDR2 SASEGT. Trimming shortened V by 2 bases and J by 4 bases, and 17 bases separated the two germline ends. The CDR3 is CASSEIPGRSAYGYTF. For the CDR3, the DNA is TGTGCCAGCAGTGAAATCCCGGGACGGTCGGCCTATGGCTACACCTTC.

The CDR3 is CASSEYPGDGPGELFF. DNA for the CDR3: TGTGCCAGCAGTGAATACCCAGGGGATGGGCCCGGGGAGCTGTTTTTT. The genes are TRBV25-1 and TRBJ2-2, with D perhaps matching TRBD1 (6 bases). Germline CDR1 and CDR2: MGHDK and SYGVNS. V lost 0 bases, J lost 6 bases, and 14 bases lay in between. The CDR3 consists of 16 residues.

The CDR3 sequence is CASSLEGFGNSPLHF. In nucleotides, the CDR3 is TGCGCCAGCAGCTTGGAGGGATTTGGTAATTCACCCCTCCACTTT. The chain recombines TRBV5-1 with TRBJ1-6; D gene ambiguous. This CDR3 has 15 amino acids. Germline CDR1 and CDR2: SGHRS and YFSETQ. V lost 0 bases to trimming and J lost 6 bases, with 10 bases between them.

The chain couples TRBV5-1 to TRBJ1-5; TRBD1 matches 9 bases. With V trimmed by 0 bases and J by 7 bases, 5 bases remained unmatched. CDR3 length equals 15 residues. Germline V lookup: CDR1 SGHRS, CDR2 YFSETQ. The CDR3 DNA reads TGCGCCAGCAGCTTGGCCGGACAGGGGTGGCAGCCCCAGCATTTT. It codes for CASSLAGQGWQPQHF.

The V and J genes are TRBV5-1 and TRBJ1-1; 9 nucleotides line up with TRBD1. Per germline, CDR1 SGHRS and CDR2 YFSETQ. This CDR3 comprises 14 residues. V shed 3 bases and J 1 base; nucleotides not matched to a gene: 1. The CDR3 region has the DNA TGCGCCAGCAGCTGGGACAGGGCGAACACTGAAGCTTTCTTT. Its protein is CASSWDRANTEAFF.

CDR3 nucleotide sequence: TGTGCCAGCAGCTTGGACGGGACCTTCTACAATGAGCAGTTCTTC. It is translated as CASSLDGTFYNEQFF. The gene calls are TRBV5-8 and TRBJ2-1; D might be TRBD1 or TRBD2, each matching 5 bases. CDR1 and CDR2 from the germline V gene are SGHTS and YDEGEE. The CDR3 length is 15 residues. Trimming stripped 0 bases from V and 3 bases from J, with 10 bases between.

CDR3 coding DNA: TGTGCCAGCAGCTTAGCCGGGTTAGGGGGCTATGGCTACACCTTC. It encodes CASSLAGLGGYGYTF. The chain has TRBV7-2 and TRBJ1-2; tentative D call: TRBD1 (6 bases). Germline loops: CDR1 SGHTA, CDR2 FQGNSA. The CDR3 contains 15 residues. V lost 0 bases and J lost 4, with 12 bases in between.

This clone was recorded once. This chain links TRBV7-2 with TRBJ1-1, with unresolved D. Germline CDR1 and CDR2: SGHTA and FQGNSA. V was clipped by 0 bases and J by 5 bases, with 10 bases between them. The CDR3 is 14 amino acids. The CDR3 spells CASSLARSGTEAFF. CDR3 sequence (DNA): TGTGCCAGCAGCTTAGCGCGTTCTGGGACTGAAGCTTTCTTT.

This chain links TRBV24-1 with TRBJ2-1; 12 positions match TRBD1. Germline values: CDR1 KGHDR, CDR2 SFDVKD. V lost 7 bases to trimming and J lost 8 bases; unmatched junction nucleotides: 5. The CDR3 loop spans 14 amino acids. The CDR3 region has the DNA TGTGCCACCAGGGGGACAGGGGGCTTCGATGAGCAGTTCTTC. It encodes CATRGTGGFDEQFF.

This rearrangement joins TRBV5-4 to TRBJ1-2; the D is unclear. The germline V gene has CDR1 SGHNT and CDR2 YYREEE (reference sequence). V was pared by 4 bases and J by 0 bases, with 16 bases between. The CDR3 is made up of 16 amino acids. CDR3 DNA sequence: TGTGCCAGCAGCCCGGGATTAGGCGGATCTAACTATGGCTACACCTTC. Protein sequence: CASSPGLGGSNYGYTF.

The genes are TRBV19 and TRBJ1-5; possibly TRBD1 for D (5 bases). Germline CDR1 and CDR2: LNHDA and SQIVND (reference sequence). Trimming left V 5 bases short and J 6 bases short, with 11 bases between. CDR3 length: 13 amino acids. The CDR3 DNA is TGTGCCAGTAGTGATCTCGGGGGTCAGCCCCAGCATTTT. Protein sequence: CASSDLGGQPQHF.

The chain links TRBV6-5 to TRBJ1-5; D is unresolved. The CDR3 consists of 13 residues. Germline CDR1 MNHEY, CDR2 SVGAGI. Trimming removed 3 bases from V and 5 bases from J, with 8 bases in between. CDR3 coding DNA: TGTGCCAGCAGTTATAAGCCAGATCAGCCCCAGCATTTT. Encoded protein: CASSYKPDQPQHF.

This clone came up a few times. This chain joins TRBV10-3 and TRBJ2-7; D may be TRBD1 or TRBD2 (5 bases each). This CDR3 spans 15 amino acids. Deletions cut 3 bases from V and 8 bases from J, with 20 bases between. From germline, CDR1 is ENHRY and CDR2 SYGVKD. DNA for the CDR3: TGTGCCATCAGTGATTTACGGGACGGCCTCAATAAGCAGTACTTC. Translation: CAISDLRDGLNKQYF.

CDR3 loop: CASSGTARNTIYF. Here the CDR3 DNA reads TGTGCCAGTTCCGGGACAGCAAGAAACACCATATATTTT. The V call is TRBV21-1, the J call TRBJ1-3; the table calls TRBD1, which could not be checked here. TRBV21-1 is a pseudogene segment. This CDR3 has 13 amino acids.

CDR3 amino acids: CAWGTGGEKLFF. CDR3 bases: TGTGCCTGGGGAACAGGGGGAGAAAAACTGTTTTTT. The chain carries TRBV30 and TRBJ1-4; 8 bases match TRBD1. The V gene end was trimmed by 5 bases and the J gene end by 8 bases; junction bases not matched to a gene: 4. Germline loops: CDR1 GTSNPN, CDR2 SVGIG (reference sequence). CDR3 length equals 12 residues. Full variable domain (outside the CDR3, taken from reference TRBV30 and TRBJ1-4): SQTIHQWPATLVQPVGSPLSLECTVEGTSNPNLYWYRQAAGRGLQLLFYSVGIGQISSEVPQNLSASRPQDRQFILSSKKLLLSDSGFYLCAWGTGGEKLFFGSGTQLSVL.

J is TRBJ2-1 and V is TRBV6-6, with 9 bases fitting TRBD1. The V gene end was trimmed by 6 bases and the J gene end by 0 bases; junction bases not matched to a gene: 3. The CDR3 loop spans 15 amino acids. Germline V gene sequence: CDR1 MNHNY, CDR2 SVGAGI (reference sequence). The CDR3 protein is CASRGQGTSYNEQFF. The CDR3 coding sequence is TGTGCCAGCAGGGGACAGGGAACCTCCTACAATGAGCAGTTCTTC.